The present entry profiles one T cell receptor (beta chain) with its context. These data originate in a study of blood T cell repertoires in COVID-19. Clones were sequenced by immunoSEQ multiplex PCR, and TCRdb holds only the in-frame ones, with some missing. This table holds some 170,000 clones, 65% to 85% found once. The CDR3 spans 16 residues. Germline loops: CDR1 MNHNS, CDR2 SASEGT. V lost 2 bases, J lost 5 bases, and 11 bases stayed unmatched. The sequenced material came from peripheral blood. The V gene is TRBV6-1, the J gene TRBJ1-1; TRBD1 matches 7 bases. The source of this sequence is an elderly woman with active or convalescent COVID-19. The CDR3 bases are TGTGCCAGCAGTGAATGGAGGGGGCGGGGTTGGACTGAAGCTTTCTTT. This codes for CASSEWRGRGWTEAFF.